This T cell receptor (beta chain) appears in the sequencing data of a study of cytomegalovirus exposure and HLA in healthy donors. Germline loops: CDR1 WNHNN, CDR2 SYGVQD (reference sequence). The CDR3 runs to 14 residues. V lost 8 bases, J lost 6 bases, and 9 bases stayed unmatched. On this clone itself: Its antigen is as yet unknown.

Findings of the study overall: According to a later analysis, TCR clusters from the first cohort tended to co-occur in the 110 or so validation repertoires. Most sequenced TCRs were rare (though some public TCRs occurred in many donors). In vitro testing confirmed a few CMV-associated chains as specific for CMV antigens.

The study drew the donors from its approximately 120-subject validation cohort, separate from the 666-subject first cohort. The data were produced by immunoSEQ multiplex PCR, yet TCRdb's version contains in-frame clones alone and is incomplete. The sample records 95,000 to 150,000 clones, around 90% being singletons. Sequencing was done on a sample of PBMCs. The chain links TRBV10-1 to TRBJ2-1, with TRBD2 matching 8 bases. The TCR originated in a woman aged 18-29 years in good health and CMV-seronegative. The CDR3 protein is CASRGASGFNEQFF. The CDR3 nucleotides are TGCGCCAGCCGTGGGGCTAGCGGGTTCAATGAGCAGTTCTTC.